Given below is one T cell receptor beta chain in context. The data belong to a study of T cell changes during pregnancy in multiple sclerosis. TCRdb's table, derived via immunoSEQ multiplex PCR, lists solely in-frame clones and lacks some. Among approximately 44,000 clones listed, over 75% were seen once. CDR1 SGHNT and CDR2 YYREEE come from the germline V gene (reference sequence). With 2 bases removed from V and 6 bases from J, the gap between germline ends came to 17 bases. This CDR3 has 15 amino acids. The specimen comprised CD4+ T cells from peripheral blood mononuclear cells, sampled before pregnancy. The TCR was taken from a female donor with multiple sclerosis, enrolled in a pregnancy study. The V and J genes are TRBV5-4 and TRBJ1-2; the D gene is possibly TRBD1 (5 bases). The CDR3, as DNA: TGTGCCAGCAGCTTCGTGGACACCTTAGGGGATGGCTACACCTTC. Amino acid sequence: CASSFVDTLGDGYTF.